These 6 T cell receptor beta chains originate from one sample sequenced in a study of T cells in Graves' hyperthyroidism and ophthalmopathy. From RNA transcripts, TCR beta CDR3 regions were amplified. TCR CDR3 regions were first amplified by RT-PCR with HTBI primers. TCRdb fed the multiplex PCR reads into MiXCR, producing one record per CDR3 protein. The data show approximately 330,000 distinct CDR3 sequences, 18% seen once. Sequencing input: blood. The receptors stem from a woman aged 45-60 years with Graves' hyperthyroidism.

This clonotype has just a few counts. The chain joins TRBV27 to TRBJ1-1; D is ambiguous. The germline V gene encodes CDR1 MNHEY and CDR2 SMNVEV (reference sequence). V lost 4 bases and J 3 bases, leaving 15 bases between the germline ends. This CDR3 has 15 amino acids. CDR3 region: CASSWGTRRHTEAFF. Here the CDR3 DNA reads TGTGCCAGCAGTTGGGGTACGCGGCGGCACACTGAAGCTTTCTTT.

This clonotype was counted a few times. The chain uses TRBV27 and TRBJ1-1; D possibly corresponds to TRBD1 (6 bases). The CDR3 loop spans 13 amino acids. Trimming took off 3 bases at V and 9 bases at J, with 14 bases between the two ends. Germline lookup yields CDR1 MNHEY and CDR2 SMNVEV (reference sequence). This CDR3 reads CASSFLRGGKAFF. The CDR3 bases are TGTGCCAGCAGTTTTCTCAGGGGAGGAAAAGCTTTCTTT.

This clonotype was counted many times. The rearrangement uses TRBV4-1 and TRBJ1-4; D unresolved. The CDR3 contains 13 residues. Deletions cut 0 bases from V and 8 bases from J, with 7 bases between. The germline V gene has CDR1 MGHRA and CDR2 YSYEKL. The CDR3 region has the DNA TGCGCCAGCAGCCAAGAAGGAAGAGAAAAACTGTTTTTT. It specifies CASSQEGREKLFF.

The sample holds many counts of this clonotype. The chain combines TRBV6-1 with TRBJ1-1; D is unclear. Germline V gene sequence: CDR1 MNHNS, CDR2 SASEGT. The CDR3 is 15 amino acids. Trimming stripped 5 bases from V and 0 bases from J, with 13 bases between. In nucleotides, the CDR3 is TGTGCCAGCAGTCCATCAAAGGCCATGAACACTGAAGCTTTCTTT. The encoded protein is CASSPSKAMNTEAFF.

The chain has TRBV20-1 and TRBJ2-5; perhaps TRBD1 as D (6 bases). The CDR3 covers 18 residues. The V and J ends lost 3 bases and 0 bases respectively, with 23 bases between them. Germline CDR1 and CDR2: DFQATT and SNEGSKA (reference sequence). This CDR3 is CSARGSGAQRTYQETQYF. The CDR3 coding sequence is TGCAGTGCTAGGGGTTCAGGGGCCCAACGGACTTACCAAGAGACCCAGTACTTC.

This clonotype was seen ten or more times. The CDR3 protein is CASRVYNEQFF. For the CDR3, the DNA is TGTGCCAGCAGGGTGTACAATGAGCAGTTCTTC. The chain couples TRBV2 to TRBJ2-1; no definite D call. The CDR3 has 11 amino acids. Germline V lookup: CDR1 SNHLY, CDR2 FYNNEI. The V end was cut by 6 bases, the J end by 4 bases, with 4 bases between.